Sequencing of this T cell receptor (beta chain) was carried out in a study of cytomegalovirus exposure and HLA in healthy donors. Study background: Early released data comprised about 85 million unique TCRs from HLA-typed donors. Overall study findings and caveats: It was reported that TCR beta sequences correctly inferred the HLA-A and HLA-B alleles for most subjects. In a later analysis, common viral pathogens appeared linked to several of the most significant clusters.

The PCR used 60 Vbeta and 13 Jbeta primers. Using immunoSEQ multiplex PCR, the repertoire was profiled, and TCRdb retains in-frame clones only, with some absent. The sample yields about 110,000 clones, 75% to 85% seen once. Details on this clone: The antigen is not known.

These donors, healthy bone marrow donors, were studied. The receptor's source is a woman aged 18-29 years in good health and CMV-seropositive. Source material: PBMCs.

The CDR3 DNA reads as TGTGCCAGCAGCCCCGGGACAGCCGAGCAGTACTTC. Protein product: CASSPGTAEQYF. The genes are TRBV5-6 and TRBJ2-7; 7 positions match TRBD1. In germline, CDR1 is SGHDT, CDR2 YYEEEE. The CDR3 totals 12 residues. The ends lost 4 bases at V and 6 bases at J; junction bases unmatched: 4.